Below, 31 T cell receptor beta chains from the same sample are listed, as sequenced in a study of blood T cell repertoires in COVID-19. This table comes from immunoSEQ multiplex PCR, and its TCRdb copy is limited to in-frame clones, with some not included. The repertoire holds 70,000 to 80,000 clones, with 91% as singletons. The sequenced sample consisted of peripheral blood. These receptors came from a human donor in a cohort sampled during active COVID-19.

The chain recombines TRBV18 with TRBJ2-3, with TRBD2 matching 12 bases. This CDR3 contains 15 residues. J was trimmed by 4 bases and V by 4 bases; bases with no gene match: 3. Germline V gene data show CDR1 as KGHSH and CDR2 as LQKENI. CDR3 sequence reads: CASSQTSGGSDTQYF. For the CDR3, the DNA is TGTGCCAGCTCACAGACTAGCGGGGGCTCAGATACGCAGTATTTT.

This clone was seen once. V and J are TRBV10-3 and TRBJ1-5; D uncertain. This CDR3 has 12 amino acids. Germline V gene lookup returns CDR1 ENHRY and CDR2 SYGVKD. V was pared by 10 bases and J by 1 base, with 8 bases between. The CDR3 sequence is CATRQSNQPQHF. DNA of the CDR3: TGTGCCACTCGACAAAGCAATCAGCCCCAGCATTTT.

The V gene is TRBV14, the J gene TRBJ1-2; unclear D gene. The CDR3 has 13 amino acids. Germline V lookup: CDR1 SGHDN, CDR2 FVKESK. V lost 0 bases to trimming and J lost 4 bases, with 6 bases between them. The CDR3 nucleotides read TGTGCCAGCAGCCAAGAGACTGGCTATGGCTACACCTTC. This gives the protein CASSQETGYGYTF. The full variable domain, completed using reference TRBV14 and TRBJ1-2, is EAGVTQFPSHSVIEKGQTVTLRCDPISGHDNLYWYRRVMGKEIKFLLHFVKESKQDESGMPNNRFLAERTGGTYSTLKVQPAELEDSGVYFCASSQETGYGYTFGSGTRLTVV.

This clone is a singleton in its sample. CDR3 sequence reads: CAISEADRARGYTF. The CDR3 DNA reads TGTGCCATCAGTGAGGCCGACAGGGCGCGGGGCTACACCTTC. This chain links TRBV10-3 with TRBJ1-2; 7 bases align to TRBD1. J was trimmed by 8 bases and V by 2 bases; bases with no gene match: 8. Germline V gene lookup returns CDR1 ENHRY and CDR2 SYGVKD. This CDR3 has 14 residues.

The chain carries TRBV5-4 and TRBJ2-7, with 8 bases aligning to TRBD1. This CDR3 contains 13 residues. The germline V gene has CDR1 SGHNT and CDR2 YYREEE (reference sequence). V shed 4 bases and J 5 bases; nucleotides not matched to a gene: 5. The CDR3 loop reads CASSRQGTNEQYF. The DNA for the CDR3 is TGTGCCAGCAGCCGACAGGGGACAAACGAGCAGTACTTC.

The chain has TRBV6-2 or TRBV6-3 and TRBJ2-7; maybe TRBD1 (6 bases). Germline CDR1 MNHEY, CDR2 SVGEGT. V lost 0 bases to trimming and J lost 6 bases, with 15 bases between them. This CDR3 contains 15 residues. In DNA form, the CDR3 reads TGTGCCAGCAGTTACTCGACTACAGGGTTTCGCGAGCAGTACTTC. It translates to CASSYSTTGFREQYF.

This clone was observed once. The J gene is TRBJ2-1, the V gene TRBV4-3, with D uncertain. Trimming took 1 base from V and 5 from J, leaving 12 bases between them. CDR1 is LGHNA and CDR2 is YSLEER in the germline V gene. CDR3 size: 15 residues. The CDR3 sequence: CASSQGQKINNEQFF. CDR3 DNA sequence: TGCGCCAGCAGCCAAGGACAAAAAATTAACAATGAGCAGTTCTTC.

This chain connects TRBV18 to TRBJ2-1; 8 positions match TRBD2. V was clipped by 2 bases and J by 7 bases; unmatched bases: 4. There are 14 residues in the CDR3. Germline V lookup: CDR1 KGHSH, CDR2 LQKENI. For the CDR3, the DNA is TGTGCCAGCTCACCAGGACTAGCTAGGAATGAGCAGTTCTTC. Its translation is CASSPGLARNEQFF. Filled out from reference TRBV18 and TRBJ2-1, the complete variable domain reads NAGVMQNPRHLVRRRGQEARLRCSPMKGHSHVYWYRQLPEEGLKFMVYLQKENIIDESGMPKERFSAEFPKEGPSILRIQQVVRGDSAAYFCASSPGLARNEQFFGPGTRLTVL.

This clone has just a few counts. The rearrangement uses TRBV5-1 and TRBJ1-2, with TRBD1 matching 8 bases. Germline V lookup: CDR1 SGHRS, CDR2 YFSETQ. The CDR3 covers 16 residues. V gave up 2 bases and J gave up 6 bases; unmatched junction bases: 12. The CDR3 DNA reads as TGCGCCAGCAGCTTAGGACAGGGATACGGCCTAGATGGCTACACCTTC. Amino acids: CASSLGQGYGLDGYTF.

The chain couples TRBV6-4 to TRBJ1-1, with 8 bases aligning to TRBD1. Per the germline V gene, CDR1 is MRHNA and CDR2 is SNTAGT. The trim removed 7 bases at V and 2 bases at J, leaving 9 bases unmatched. The CDR3 covers 15 residues. The CDR3 loop is CASKTTGQDNTEAFF. Here the CDR3 DNA reads TGTGCCAGCAAAACAACGGGACAGGATAACACTGAAGCTTTCTTT.

The chain uses TRBV10-1 and TRBJ2-3; perhaps TRBD1 as D (6 bases). Germline V gene data show CDR1 as WNHNN and CDR2 as SYGVQD (reference sequence). V shed 5 bases and J shed 6 bases, with 12 bases lying between them. The CDR3 contains 13 residues. CDR3 amino acids: CASSLQGSDTQYF. CDR3 sequence (DNA): TGCGCCAGCAGTTTACAGGGTTCCGATACGCAGTATTTT.

The chain is built from TRBV6-5 and TRBJ2-2; D perhaps matches TRBD2 (6 bases). The CDR3 runs 13 residues. The V end lost 8 bases, the J end lost 7 bases, and 14 bases lay between the germline ends. Germline V gives CDR1 MNHEY, CDR2 SVGAGI. CDR3 sequence (DNA): TGTGCCAGCGTCGCGGGGCTTGGCGGGGAGCTGTTTTTT. Its translation: CASVAGLGGELFF.

The chain employs TRBV6-1 and TRBJ2-3, with 8 bases identical to TRBD1. V trimming: 4 bases; J trimming: 2 bases; junction bases outside the gene matches: 11. Germline loops: CDR1 MNHNS, CDR2 SASEGT. The CDR3 sequence is 17 residues long. The CDR3 loop is CASSVDPGTGLTDTQYF. CDR3 coding DNA: TGTGCCAGCAGTGTTGACCCCGGGACAGGCCTCACAGATACGCAGTATTTT.

V is TRBV5-1 and J is TRBJ2-2, with 11 nucleotides matching TRBD2. In germline, CDR1 is SGHRS, CDR2 YFSETQ. This CDR3 contains 17 residues. V lost 3 bases to trimming and J lost 4 bases; unmatched junction nucleotides: 8. Written as DNA, the CDR3 is TGCGCCAGCAGCTCAATAGCGGGGGGGCTTGGCACCGGGGAGCTGTTTTTT. Encoded protein: CASSSIAGGLGTGELFF.

The chain has TRBV5-5 and TRBJ1-2; D unresolved. The CDR3 has 12 residues. V lost 4 bases to trimming and J lost 11 bases, with 15 bases between them. Germline V lookup: CDR1 SGHKS, CDR2 YYEKEE (reference sequence). The CDR3 here is CASSLVDPGYTF. CDR3 DNA: TGTGCCAGCAGCCTGGTGGATCCCGGGTACACCTTC.

In this sample, this clone turned up once. V is TRBV9 and J is TRBJ1-2; no clear D. This CDR3 has 11 residues. V was trimmed by 5 bases and J by 5 bases, leaving 7 bases between them. The germline V gene encodes CDR1 SGDLS and CDR2 YYNGEE. The CDR3 sequence is CASSDLYGYTF. For the CDR3, the DNA is TGTGCCAGCAGTGACTTATATGGCTACACCTTC. Using reference TRBV9 and TRBJ1-2 for the parts outside the CDR3, the full variable domain is DSGVTQTPKHLITATGQRVTLRCSPRSGDLSVYWYQQSLDQGLQFLIQYYNGEERAKGNILERFSAQQFPDLHSELNLSSLELGDSALYFCASSDLYGYTFGSGTRLTVV.

This clone appeared a single time. The V and J genes are TRBV9 and TRBJ1-1, with 7 nucleotides matching TRBD1. The germline V gene encodes CDR1 SGDLS and CDR2 YYNGEE. This CDR3 has 18 residues. V was clipped by 3 bases and J by 0 bases; unmatched bases: 14. The CDR3 DNA reads TGTGCCAGCAGCGAGAGACAGGGTGGAGCGTTTATGAACACTGAAGCTTTCTTT. This codes for CASSERQGGAFMNTEAFF.

The chain uses TRBV5-7 and TRBJ2-3; 7 nucleotides agree with TRBD2. TRBV5-7 is placed among ORFs of uncertain function. J gave up 1 base and V 1 base, and 6 bases lay outside the gene matches. This CDR3 comprises 16 residues. The chain's CDR3 is CASSLLPGGCTDTQYF. CDR3 DNA: TGTGCCAGCAGCTTGTTACCGGGGGGATGCACAGATACGCAGTATTTT.

The V call is TRBV29-1, the J call TRBJ1-2; 9 bases are a match to TRBD1. V lost 7 bases, J lost 5 bases, and 8 bases stayed unmatched. The germline CDR1 and CDR2 sequences are SQVTM and ANQGSEA. CDR3 length: 13 amino acids. CDR3 coding DNA: TGCAGCGCAAAACTCGGACAGGGGTATGGCTACACCTTC. Protein product: CSAKLGQGYGYTF.

The chain is built from TRBV9 and TRBJ1-3; possibly TRBD1 for D (6 bases). The V gene lost 3 bases and the J gene lost 0 bases, with 13 bases spanning the gap. CDR1 and CDR2 from the germline V gene are SGDLS and YYNGEE. The CDR3 runs 16 residues. CDR3: CASSDGTPLSGNTIYF. CDR3 DNA sequence: TGTGCCAGCAGCGACGGGACACCTCTCTCTGGAAACACCATATATTTT.

The J gene is TRBJ2-1, the V gene TRBV19; TRBD2 might be the D (6 bases). Germline V gene data show CDR1 as LNHDA and CDR2 as SQIVND (reference sequence). CDR3 length: 13 amino acids. The V and J ends lost 7 bases and 4 bases respectively, with 11 bases between them. The DNA for the CDR3 is TGTGCCAGTACCTCCGGGAGTTACAATGAGCAGTTCTTC. Protein sequence: CASTSGSYNEQFF. Full variable domain (remainder filled in from reference TRBV19 and TRBJ2-1): DGGITQSPKYLFRKEGQNVTLSCEQNLNHDAMYWYRQDPGQGLRLIYYSQIVNDFQKGDIAEGYSVSREKKESFPLTVTSAQKNPTAFYLCASTSGSYNEQFFGPGTRLTVL.

V gene TRBV10-2 combines with J gene TRBJ2-7, with TRBD1 matching over 10 bases. J lost 5 bases, V lost 4 bases, and 5 bases had no gene match. The length of the CDR3 is 14 residues. The germline V gene encodes CDR1 WSHSY and CDR2 SAAADI. DNA of the CDR3: TGCGCCAGCAGTGGCCGGGACAGGGGAGACGAGCAGTACTTC. The encoded protein is CASSGRDRGDEQYF.

The rearrangement links TRBV18 to TRBJ2-1; 8 bases are shared with TRBD2. The V gene's germline CDR1 is KGHSH and CDR2 LQKENI. J gave up 0 bases and V 4 bases, and 5 bases lay outside the gene matches. There are 16 residues in the CDR3. The CDR3 DNA follows: TGTGCCAGCTCACTAACTACTAGCGGCTCCTACAATGAGCAGTTCTTC. It is translated as CASSLTTSGSYNEQFF.

V is TRBV9 and J is TRBJ2-1, with 11 nucleotides matching TRBD2. CDR1 is SGDLS and CDR2 is YYNGEE in the germline V gene. V gave up 5 bases and J gave up 8 bases; unmatched junction bases: 9. This CDR3 is built from 15 residues. This chain's CDR3 is CASSSSGGAPHEQFF. The CDR3 nucleotides are TGTGCCAGCAGTAGTAGCGGGGGGGCCCCCCATGAGCAGTTCTTC. The full variable domain, its missing parts supplied by reference TRBV9 and TRBJ2-1, is DSGVTQTPKHLITATGQRVTLRCSPRSGDLSVYWYQQSLDQGLQFLIQYYNGEERAKGNILERFSAQQFPDLHSELNLSSLELGDSALYFCASSSSGGAPHEQFFGPGTRLTVL.

The rearrangement links TRBV3-1 (or the pseudogene TRBV3-2) to TRBJ1-1; D may be TRBD1 (6 bases). Germline V gene data show CDR1 as LGHDT and CDR2 as YNNKEL (reference sequence). CDR3 length: 14 residues. The V gene lost 4 bases and the J gene lost 1 base, with 10 bases spanning the gap. DNA of the CDR3: TGTGCCAGCAGCCTGGGACACGCGAACACTGAAGCTTTCTTT. Translation gives CASSLGHANTEAFF.

This clone came up a few times. The V call is TRBV4-1, the J call TRBJ1-6; 7 positions agree with TRBD1. Germline V gene lookup returns CDR1 MGHRA and CDR2 YSYEKL. The CDR3 covers 14 residues. V lost 2 bases to trimming and J lost 10 bases; unmatched junction nucleotides: 5. CDR3 nucleotide sequence: TGCGCCAGCAGCCAACCAGGGGGTAGCTCACCCCTCCACTTT. It yields the protein CASSQPGGSSPLHF.

The chain employs TRBV29-1 and TRBJ2-2; D is perhaps TRBD1 (5 bases). CDR1 is SQVTM and CDR2 is ANQGSEA in the germline V gene. The CDR3 covers 12 residues. The V end was cut by 4 bases, the J end by 6 bases, with 9 bases between. The CDR3 coding sequence is TGCAGCGTTGCCAGGGCAGCCGGGGAGCTGTTTTTT. Protein: CSVARAAGELFF.

This chain links TRBV5-5 with TRBJ1-3; D call uncertain. The V end was cut by 1 base, the J end by 4 bases, with 15 bases between. This CDR3 is 16 amino acids long. In germline, CDR1 is SGHKS, CDR2 YYEKEE (reference sequence). The CDR3 sequence is CASSLTPGGRGNTIYF. Written as DNA, the CDR3 is TGTGCCAGCAGCTTGACCCCGGGCGGGCGAGGAAACACCATATATTTT.

The V and J genes are TRBV6-5 and TRBJ1-5, with a weak D call TRBD1 (5 bases). Germline V gene data show CDR1 as MNHEY and CDR2 as SVGAGI. V lost 0 bases, J lost 5 bases, and 11 bases lay in between. This CDR3 comprises 15 residues. The CDR3 reads CASSYSAGPDQPQHF. The CDR3 nucleotides are TGTGCCAGCAGTTACTCGGCGGGGCCAGATCAGCCCCAGCATTTT.

V usage is TRBV7-3 and J usage is TRBJ2-1; TRBD2 matches at 8 bases. The CDR3 contains 17 residues. CDR1 is SGHTA and CDR2 is FQGTGA in the germline V gene. The trim removed 2 bases at V and 0 bases at J, leaving 6 bases unmatched. The CDR3 reads CASSLPTSGSSYNEQFF. CDR3 DNA: TGTGCCAGCAGCTTACCCACTAGCGGCAGCTCCTACAATGAGCAGTTCTTC.

This chain links TRBV19 with TRBJ2-2; 7 nucleotides align to TRBD2. CDR3 length: 15 amino acids. Germline lookup yields CDR1 LNHDA and CDR2 SQIVND (reference sequence). V lost 7 bases, J lost 4 bases, and 9 bases stayed unmatched. This CDR3 is CASTLRGISTGELFF. The CDR3 DNA reads TGTGCCAGTACCCTGCGGGGGATCAGCACCGGGGAGCTGTTTTTT.